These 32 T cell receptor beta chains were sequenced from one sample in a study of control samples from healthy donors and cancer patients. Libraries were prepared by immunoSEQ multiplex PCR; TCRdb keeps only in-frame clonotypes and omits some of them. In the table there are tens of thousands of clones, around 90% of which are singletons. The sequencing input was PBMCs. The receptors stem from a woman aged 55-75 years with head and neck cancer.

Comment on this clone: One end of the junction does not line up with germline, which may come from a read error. The CDR3, as DNA: TGTGCCAGCAGTTTAGAGGGGGCGGGGGGGAGCTTC. Translating it yields CASSLEGAGGSF. The chain has TRBV12-3 or TRBV12-4 and TRBJ2-7, with 9 bases lining up with TRBD2. This CDR3 comprises 12 residues.

The CDR3 region is CASNPAASGRTSETQYF. The CDR3, as DNA: TGCGCCAGCAATCCGGCGGCTAGCGGGAGGACGTCGGAGACCCAGTACTTC. This chain links TRBV5-1 with TRBJ2-5, with 11 bases identical to TRBD2. CDR3 length equals 17 residues. Germline CDR1 SGHRS, CDR2 YFSETQ. With 6 bases clipped from V and 5 bases from J, the junction kept 15 bases outside the gene matches.

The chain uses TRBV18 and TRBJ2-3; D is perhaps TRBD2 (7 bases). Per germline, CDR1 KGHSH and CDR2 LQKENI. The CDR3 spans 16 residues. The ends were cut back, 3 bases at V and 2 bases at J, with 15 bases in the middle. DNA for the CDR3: TGTGCCAGCTCACCGATTGGGGGGGGCGTCACAGATACGCAGTATTTT. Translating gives CASSPIGGGVTDTQYF.

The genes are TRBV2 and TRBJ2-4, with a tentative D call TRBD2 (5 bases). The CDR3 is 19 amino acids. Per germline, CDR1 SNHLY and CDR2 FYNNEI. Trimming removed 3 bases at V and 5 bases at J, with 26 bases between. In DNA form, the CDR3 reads TGTGCCAGCAGTGAGGGAGTAGCAAGGTCGTCCATCCGGCAAAACATTCAGTACTTC. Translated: CASSEGVARSSIRQNIQYF.

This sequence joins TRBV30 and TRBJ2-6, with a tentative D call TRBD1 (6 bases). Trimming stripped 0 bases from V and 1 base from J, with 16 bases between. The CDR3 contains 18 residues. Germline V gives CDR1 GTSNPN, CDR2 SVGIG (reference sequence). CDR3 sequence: CAWSVTGHSSSGANVLTF. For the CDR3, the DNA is TGTGCCTGGAGTGTTACAGGGCACTCGTCTTCTGGGGCCAACGTCCTGACTTTC.

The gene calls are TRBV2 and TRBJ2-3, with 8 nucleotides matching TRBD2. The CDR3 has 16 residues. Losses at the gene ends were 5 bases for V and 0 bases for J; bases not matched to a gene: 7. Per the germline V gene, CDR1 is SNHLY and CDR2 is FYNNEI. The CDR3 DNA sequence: TGTGCCAGCAGTTTAACTAGCGGTTCTAGCACAGATACGCAGTATTTT. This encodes CASSLTSGSSTDTQYF.

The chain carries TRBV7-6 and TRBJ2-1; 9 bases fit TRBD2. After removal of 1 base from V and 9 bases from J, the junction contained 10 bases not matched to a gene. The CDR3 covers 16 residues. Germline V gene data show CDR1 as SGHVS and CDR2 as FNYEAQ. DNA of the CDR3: TGTGCCAGCAGCTTAGATGTGGCGGGAGGGCCAGGTGAGCAGTTCTTC. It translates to CASSLDVAGGPGEQFF.

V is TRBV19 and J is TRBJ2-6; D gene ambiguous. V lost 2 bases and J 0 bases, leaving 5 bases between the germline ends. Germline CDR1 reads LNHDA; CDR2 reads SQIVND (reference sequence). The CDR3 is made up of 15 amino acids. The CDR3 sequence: CASSIQSSGANVLTF. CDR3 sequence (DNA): TGTGCCAGTAGTATACAAAGCTCTGGGGCCAACGTCCTGACTTTC.

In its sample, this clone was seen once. CDR3 DNA: TGTGCCAGCAGTGAAGTTCGGGGTAAGGATCAGCCCCAGCATTTT. Its protein is CASSEVRGKDQPQHF. V is TRBV2 and J is TRBJ1-5; D unclear. V was cut by 1 base and J by 5 bases, with 12 bases left in between. Germline lookup yields CDR1 SNHLY and CDR2 FYNNEI. This CDR3 spans 15 amino acids. The full variable domain, completed using reference TRBV2 and TRBJ1-5, is EPEVTQTPSHQVTQMGQEVILRCVPISNHLYFYWYRQILGQKVEFLVSFYNNEISEKSEIFDDQFSVERPDGSNFTLKIRSTKLEDSAMYFCASSEVRGKDQPQHFGDGTRLSIL.

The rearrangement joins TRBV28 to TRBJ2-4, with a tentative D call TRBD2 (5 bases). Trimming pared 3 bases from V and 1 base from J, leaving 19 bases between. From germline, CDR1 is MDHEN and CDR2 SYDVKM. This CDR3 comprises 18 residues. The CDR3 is CASSFSPPRSGAKNIQYF. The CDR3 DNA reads TGTGCCAGCAGTTTCTCTCCTCCGAGGTCGGGGGCCAAAAACATTCAGTACTTC. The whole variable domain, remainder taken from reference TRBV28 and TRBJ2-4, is DVKVTQSSRYLVKRTGEKVFLECVQDMDHENMFWYRQDPGLGLRLIYFSYDVKMKEKGDIPEGYSVSREKKERFSLILESASTNQTSMYLCASSFSPPRSGAKNIQYFGAGTRLSVL.

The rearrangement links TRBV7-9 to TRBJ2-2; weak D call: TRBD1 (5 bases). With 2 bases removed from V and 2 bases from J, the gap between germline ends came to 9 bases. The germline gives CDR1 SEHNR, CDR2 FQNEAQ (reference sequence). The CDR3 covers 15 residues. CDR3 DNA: TGTGCCAGCAGCTTAAGGGGCCAAAACACCGGGGAGCTGTTTTTT. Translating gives CASSLRGQNTGELFF.

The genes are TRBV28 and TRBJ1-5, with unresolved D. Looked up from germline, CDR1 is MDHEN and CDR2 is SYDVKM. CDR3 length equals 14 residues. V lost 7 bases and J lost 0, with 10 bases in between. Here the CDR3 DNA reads TGTGCCAGCATCGGACTTTATAGCAATCAGCCCCAGCATTTT. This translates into CASIGLYSNQPQHF.

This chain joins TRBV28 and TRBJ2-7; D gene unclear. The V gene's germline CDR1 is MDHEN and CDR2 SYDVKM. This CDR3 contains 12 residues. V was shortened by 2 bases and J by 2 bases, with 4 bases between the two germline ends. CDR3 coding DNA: TGTGCCAGCAGTTTAACCGCCTACGAGCAGTACTTC. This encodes CASSLTAYEQYF.

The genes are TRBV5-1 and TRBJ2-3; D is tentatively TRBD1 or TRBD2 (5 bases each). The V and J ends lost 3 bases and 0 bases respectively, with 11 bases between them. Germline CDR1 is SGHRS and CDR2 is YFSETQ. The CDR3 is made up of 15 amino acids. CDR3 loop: CASSWDAISTDTQYF. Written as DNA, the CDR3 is TGCGCCAGCAGCTGGGACGCCATTAGCACAGATACGCAGTATTTT.

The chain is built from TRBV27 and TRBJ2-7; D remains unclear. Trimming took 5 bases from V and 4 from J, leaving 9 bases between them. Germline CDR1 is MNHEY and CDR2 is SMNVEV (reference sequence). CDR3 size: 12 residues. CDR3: CASSQLKYEQYF. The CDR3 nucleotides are TGTGCCAGCAGTCAACTAAAGTACGAGCAGTACTTC.

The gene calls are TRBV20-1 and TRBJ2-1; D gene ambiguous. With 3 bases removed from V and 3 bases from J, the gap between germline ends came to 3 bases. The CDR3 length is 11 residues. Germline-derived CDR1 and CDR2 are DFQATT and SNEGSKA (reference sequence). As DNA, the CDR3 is TGCAGTGCTAGCGACTACAATGAGCAGTTCTTC. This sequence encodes CSASDYNEQFF.

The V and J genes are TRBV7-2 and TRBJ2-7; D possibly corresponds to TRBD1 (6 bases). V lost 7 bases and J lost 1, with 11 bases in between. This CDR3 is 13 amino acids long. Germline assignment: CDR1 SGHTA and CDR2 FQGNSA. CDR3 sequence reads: CASNRDTSYEQYF. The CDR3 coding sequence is TGTGCCAGCAACCGGGACACATCCTACGAGCAGTACTTC.

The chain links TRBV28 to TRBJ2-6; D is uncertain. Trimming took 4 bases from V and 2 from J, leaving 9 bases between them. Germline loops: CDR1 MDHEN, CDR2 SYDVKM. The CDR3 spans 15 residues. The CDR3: CASSSVGTGANVLTF. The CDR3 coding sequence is TGTGCCAGCAGTTCGGTCGGAACTGGGGCCAACGTCCTGACTTTC.

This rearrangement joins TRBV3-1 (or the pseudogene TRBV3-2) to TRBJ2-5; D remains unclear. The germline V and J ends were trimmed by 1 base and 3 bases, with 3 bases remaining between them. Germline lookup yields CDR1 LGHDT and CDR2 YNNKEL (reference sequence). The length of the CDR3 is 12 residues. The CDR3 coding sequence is TGTGCCAGCAGCCAAGTGAAAGAGACCCAGTACTTC. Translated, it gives CASSQVKETQYF.

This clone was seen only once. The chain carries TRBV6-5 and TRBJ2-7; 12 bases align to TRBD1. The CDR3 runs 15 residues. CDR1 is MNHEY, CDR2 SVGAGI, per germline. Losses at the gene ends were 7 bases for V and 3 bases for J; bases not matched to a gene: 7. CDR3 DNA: TGTGCCAGCAATCACCGGGACAGGGGGCACTACGAGCAGTACTTC. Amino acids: CASNHRDRGHYEQYF.

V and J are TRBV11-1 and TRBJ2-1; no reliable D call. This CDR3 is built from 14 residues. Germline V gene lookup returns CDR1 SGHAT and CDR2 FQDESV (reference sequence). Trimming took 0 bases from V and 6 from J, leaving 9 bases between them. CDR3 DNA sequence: TGTGCCAGCAGCTTAGCGATACAGAGCAATGAGCAGTTCTTC. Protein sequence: CASSLAIQSNEQFF.

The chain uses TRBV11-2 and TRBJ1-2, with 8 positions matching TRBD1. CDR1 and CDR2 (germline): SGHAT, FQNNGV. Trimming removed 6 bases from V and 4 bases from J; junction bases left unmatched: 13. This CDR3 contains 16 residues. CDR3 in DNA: TGTGCCAGCAGTTCCATCCAGGGGGCGCAGATCTATGGCTACACCTTC. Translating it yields CASSSIQGAQIYGYTF.

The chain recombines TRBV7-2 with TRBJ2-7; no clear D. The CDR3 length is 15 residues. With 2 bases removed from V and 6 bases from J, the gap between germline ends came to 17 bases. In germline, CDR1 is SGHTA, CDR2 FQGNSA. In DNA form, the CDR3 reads TGTGCCAGCAGCTTAAATTTCGCTAGTGTGGGCGAGCAGTACTTC. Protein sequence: CASSLNFASVGEQYF.

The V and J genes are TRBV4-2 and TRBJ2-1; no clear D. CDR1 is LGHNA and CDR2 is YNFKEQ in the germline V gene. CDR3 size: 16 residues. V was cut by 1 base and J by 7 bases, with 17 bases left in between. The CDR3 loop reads CASSQAEIQNRNEQFF. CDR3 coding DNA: TGTGCCAGCAGCCAAGCCGAGATTCAAAACCGGAATGAGCAGTTCTTC.

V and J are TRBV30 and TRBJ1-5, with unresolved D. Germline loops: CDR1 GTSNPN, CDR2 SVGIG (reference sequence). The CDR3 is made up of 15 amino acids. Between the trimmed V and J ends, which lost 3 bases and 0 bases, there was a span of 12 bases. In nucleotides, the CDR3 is TGTGCCTGGAGCTCGGGAATTAATAGCAATCAGCCCCAGCATTTT. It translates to CAWSSGINSNQPQHF. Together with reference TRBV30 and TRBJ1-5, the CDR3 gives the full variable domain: SQTIHQWPATLVQPVGSPLSLECTVEGTSNPNLYWYRQAAGRGLQLLFYSVGIGQISSEVPQNLSASRPQDRQFILSSKKLLLSDSGFYLCAWSSGINSNQPQHFGDGTRLSIL.

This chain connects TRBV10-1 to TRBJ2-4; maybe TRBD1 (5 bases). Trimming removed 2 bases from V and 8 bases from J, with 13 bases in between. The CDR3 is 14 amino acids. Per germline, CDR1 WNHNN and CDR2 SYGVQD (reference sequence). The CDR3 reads CASSERGRVDIQYF. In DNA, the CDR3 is TGCGCCAGCAGTGAGAGGGGTCGGGTGGACATTCAGTACTTC.

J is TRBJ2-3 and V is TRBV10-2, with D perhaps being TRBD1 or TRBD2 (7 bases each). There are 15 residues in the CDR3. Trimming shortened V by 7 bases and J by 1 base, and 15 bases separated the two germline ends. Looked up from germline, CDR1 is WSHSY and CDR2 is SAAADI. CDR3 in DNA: TGCGCCAGCACCAGGGGGGGAGGGGGCACAGATACGCAGTATTTT. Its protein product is CASTRGGGGTDTQYF.

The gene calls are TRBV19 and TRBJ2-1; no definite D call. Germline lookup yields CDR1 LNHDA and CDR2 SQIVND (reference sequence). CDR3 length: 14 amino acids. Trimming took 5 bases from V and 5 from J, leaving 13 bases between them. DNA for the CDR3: TGTGCCAGTAGTTCCGGACGGAAGAACAATGAGCAGTTCTTC. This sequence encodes CASSSGRKNNEQFF.

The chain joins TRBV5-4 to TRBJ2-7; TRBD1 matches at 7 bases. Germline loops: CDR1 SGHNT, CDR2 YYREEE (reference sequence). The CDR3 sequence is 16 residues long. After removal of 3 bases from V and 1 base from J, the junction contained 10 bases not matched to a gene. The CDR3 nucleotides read TGTGCCAGCAGCTACGATCCAGGGGGAAGGTCCTACGAGCAGTACTTC. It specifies CASSYDPGGRSYEQYF.

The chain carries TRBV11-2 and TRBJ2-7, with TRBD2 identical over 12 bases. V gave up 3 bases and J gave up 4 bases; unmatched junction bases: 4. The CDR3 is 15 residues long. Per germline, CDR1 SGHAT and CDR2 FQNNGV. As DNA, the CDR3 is TGTGCCAGCAGCTTTAGCGGACTAGCGGGGTACGAGCAGTACTTC. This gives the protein CASSFSGLAGYEQYF.

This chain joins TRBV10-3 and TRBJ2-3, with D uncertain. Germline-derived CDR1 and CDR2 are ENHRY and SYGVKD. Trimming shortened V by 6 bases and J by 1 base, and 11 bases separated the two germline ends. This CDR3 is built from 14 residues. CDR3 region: CAISPGWGTDTQYF. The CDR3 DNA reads TGTGCCATCAGCCCGGGCTGGGGCACAGATACGCAGTATTTT.

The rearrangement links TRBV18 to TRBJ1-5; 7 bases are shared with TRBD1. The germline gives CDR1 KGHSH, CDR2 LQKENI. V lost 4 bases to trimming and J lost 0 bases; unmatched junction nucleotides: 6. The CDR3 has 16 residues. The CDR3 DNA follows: TGTGCCAGCTCACACAACAGGGGAAATAGCAATCAGCCCCAGCATTTT. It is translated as CASSHNRGNSNQPQHF.